The entry below gives a single TCR beta chain sequence along with its context. This CDR3 is built from 15 residues. J lost 2 bases, V lost 8 bases, and 8 bases had no gene match. From germline, CDR1 is MNHEY and CDR2 SVGAGI. The sample comes from a study of control samples from healthy donors and cancer patients. Profiling relied on immunoSEQ multiplex PCR, and the TCRdb table lists in-frame clones only, not all of them. This sample carries about 170,000 clones, about 90% of them seen once, and the ten largest clones take roughly 5%. The sample consisted of blood. The chain carries TRBV6-5 and TRBJ2-2, with 7 bases lining up with TRBD2. The sequence came from a woman in her thirties in good health. The DNA for the CDR3 is TGTGCCAGCTCGTGGGGGGGGATAAACACCGGGGAGCTGTTTTTT. Its translation: CASSWGGINTGELFF.